This is a list of T cell receptor beta chains from one sample in a study of cytomegalovirus exposure and HLA in healthy donors. Produced via immunoSEQ multiplex PCR; TCRdb's table is partial and in-frame only. The repertoire includes around 200,000 clones, 77% of them detected once, and about 4% sits in the top ten. Sequenced input: PBMCs. The origin of the receptors is a woman aged 55-70 years in good health and CMV-seropositive. CDR3s include the opening cysteine and the closing phenylalanine or tryptophan. Fields, in order: V gene, clone size, D gene, J gene, CDR3 protein, CDR3 DNA. D genes are given only for firm matches. Expanded clones are given a class, and other clones once, few, many or no size at all.

TRBV28,NA,TRBD1,TRBJ1-5,CASTTEGTGVQPQHF,TGTGCCAGCACCACTGAGGGGACAGGGGTTCAGCCCCAGCATTTT
TRBV6-4,once,NA,TRBJ2-6,CANTNRVRGANVLTF,TGTGCCAACACAAACAGGGTTCGAGGGGCCAACGTCCTGACTTTC
TRBV30,NA,TRBD1,TRBJ2-7,CAWSGDSYEQYF,TGTGCCTGGAGTGGGGACAGCTACGAGCAGTACTTC
TRBV19,few,NA,TRBJ1-1,CASSYYTANTEAFF,TGTGCCAGTAGTTATTACACAGCGAACACTGAAGCTTTCTTT
TRBV7-2,NA,TRBD1,TRBJ2-7,CASSVIFLRDSYEQYF,TGTGCCAGCAGCGTCATTTTTCTTCGGGACAGCTACGAGCAGTACTTC
TRBV7-7,NA,TRBD2,TRBJ2-3,CASSLGLAGRTDTQYF,TGTGCTAGCAGCTTAGGACTAGCGGGACGCACAGATACGCAGTATTTT
TRBV5-1,NA,NA,TRBJ2-3,CASSALGRSTDTQYF,TGCGCCAGCAGCGCCCTGGGGCGGAGCACAGATACGCAGTATTTT
TRBV28,NA,TRBD1,TRBJ2-5,CASSFSGQATNQETQYF,TGTGCCAGCAGTTTCTCCGGACAGGCCACTAACCAAGAGACCCAGTACTTC
TRBV29-1,NA,TRBD1,TRBJ2-7,CSAWDSSYEQYF,TGCAGCGCCTGGGACAGCTCCTACGAGCAGTACTTC
TRBV2,NA,NA,TRBJ1-1,CASSEQGHTEAFF,TGTGCCAGCAGTGAGCAGGGGCACACTGAAGCTTTCTTT
TRBV28,NA,NA,TRBJ1-6,CASNLPGLGNNSPLHF,TGTGCCAGCAATTTACCGGGACTCGGTAATAATTCACCCCTCCACTTT
TRBV7-3,many,NA,TRBJ2-2,CASSPPPPGGPNTGELFF,TGTGCCAGCAGCCCCCCTCCTCCCGGGGGACCGAACACCGGGGAGCTGTTTTTT
TRBV11-2,NA,NA,TRBJ2-3,CASSLNLGGGDTQYF,TGTGCCAGCAGCTTGAATTTAGGGGGTGGAGATACGCAGTATTTT
TRBV30,NA,TRBD1,TRBJ1-4,CAWSAHLRGGLNEKLFF,TGTGCCTGGAGTGCCCACTTGCGAGGGGGCCTTAATGAAAAACTGTTTTTT
TRBV5-4,NA,TRBD2,TRBJ2-7,CASSLAGRGEQYF,TGTGCCAGCAGCTTGGCGGGGAGGGGCGAGCAGTACTTC
TRBV7-9,NA,NA,TRBJ1-6,CASRSTPGGNSPLHF,TGTGCCAGCAGGTCAACTCCCGGCGGTAATTCACCCCTCCACTTT
TRBV29-1,NA,TRBD1,TRBJ1-2,CSVEGQGSRGYTF,TGCAGCGTTGAGGGACAGGGGAGTCGGGGCTACACCTTC
TRBV7-3,NA,TRBD2,TRBJ2-3,CASSRGGPTDTQYF,TGTGCCAGCAGCCGGGGGGGCCCCACAGATACGCAGTATTTT
TRBV2,few,TRBD1,TRBJ1-1,CATKTGHRGMNTEAFF,TGTGCCACCAAAACGGGACACAGGGGGATGAACACTGAAGCTTTCTTT
TRBV27,once,NA,TRBJ1-1,CASSLGRMNTEAFF,TGTGCCAGCAGTTTGGGCAGGATGAACACTGAAGCTTTCTTT
TRBV27,few,NA,TRBJ1-5,CASSLSGAASNQPQHF,TGTGCCAGCAGTTTATCGGGGGCAGCCTCCAATCAGCCCCAGCATTTT
TRBV5-1,NA,TRBD2,TRBJ2-1,CASSGSRENEQFF,TGCGCCAGCAGCGGGTCGCGGGAGAATGAGCAGTTCTTC
TRBV21-1,NA,NA,TRBJ2-4,CAGGEGGIQYF,TGTGCCGGAGGGGAGGGCGGCATTCAGTACTTC
TRBV25-1,NA,TRBD1,TRBJ1-4,CASSNRPGQGDEKLFF,TGTGCCAGCAGTAACCGACCGGGACAGGGAGATGAAAAACTGTTTTTT
TRBV27,NA,NA,TRBJ2-2,CASRPSGGELFF,TGTGCCAGCAGGCCCTCAGGCGGGGAGCTGTTTTTT
TRBV5-1,NA,NA,TRBJ2-7,CASRSAYEQYF,TGCGCCAGCCGGTCGGCCTACGAGCAGTACTTC
TRBV9,NA,NA,TRBJ2-2,CASSAEWAGPGELFF,TGTGCCAGCAGCGCCGAGTGGGCGGGGCCCGGGGAGCTGTTTTTT
TRBV7-2,NA,NA,TRBJ1-6,CASSLGTGQGTSPLHF,TGTGCCAGCAGCTTAGGGACGGGCCAGGGAACTTCACCCCTCCACTTT
TRBV9,NA,NA,TRBJ1-1,CASSVEGFNTEAFF,TGTGCCAGCAGCGTAGAGGGGTTTAACACTGAAGCTTTCTTT
TRBV7-9,NA,NA,TRBJ1-4,CASSAGLSNEKLFF,TGTGCCAGCAGCGCAGGGTTATCTAATGAAAAACTGTTTTTT
TRBV6-5,NA,TRBD1,TRBJ1-5,CASSGQGAHQPQHF,TGTGCCAGCAGTGGACAGGGGGCCCATCAGCCCCAGCATTTT
TRBV5-6,NA,NA,TRBJ2-5,CASSWGRKETQYF,TGTGCCAGCAGCTGGGGGCGGAAAGAGACCCAGTACTTC
TRBV28,NA,NA,TRBJ1-1,CASDLAGGDTEAFF,TGTGCCAGCGATCTCGCGGGGGGGGACACTGAAGCTTTCTTT
TRBV28,NA,NA,TRBJ2-7,CASGTPGGRYF,TGTGCCAGCGGGACCCCTGGAGGGAGGTACTTC
TRBV30,NA,NA,TRBJ2-5,CVWSVQGETQYF,TGTGTCTGGAGTGTCCAGGGGGAGACCCAGTACTTC
TRBV4-3,NA,NA,TRBJ2-3,CASSQLGGGVGTQYF,TGCGCCAGCAGCCAATTAGGAGGAGGTGTCGGTACGCAGTATTTT
TRBV19,NA,NA,TRBJ1-3,CASKLTGESGNTIYF,TGTGCCAGCAAACTGACAGGCGAATCTGGAAACACCATATATTTT
TRBV5-5,few,NA,TRBJ1-4,CASSLLRVEKLFF,TGTGCCAGCAGCTTGCTCAGGGTTGAAAAACTGTTTTTT
TRBV5-1,few,NA,TRBJ1-2,CASSLGLVESYTF,TGCGCCAGCAGCTTGGGGCTGGTCGAAAGCTACACCTTC
TRBV6-5,NA,TRBD2,TRBJ2-7,CASSLTGTSPQEQYF,TGTGCCAGCAGTCTCACCGGGACTAGCCCTCAGGAGCAGTACTTC
TRBV7-9,few,TRBD2,TRBJ2-3,CAIAGSSTDTQYF,TGTGCCATAGCGGGATCTAGCACAGATACGCAGTATTTT
TRBV6-5,NA,NA,TRBJ2-7,CASRSMSGTTLEQYF,TGTGCCAGCAGATCGATGAGCGGTACTACCCTCGAGCAGTACTTC
TRBV4-1,NA,NA,TRBJ2-7,CASSQHIATAVTVEQYF,TGCGCCAGCAGCCAACATATCGCTACGGCTGTGACTGTCGAGCAGTACTTC
TRBV19,once,TRBD1,TRBJ1-1,CASNLRQGYATEAFF,TGTGCCAGTAATTTACGACAGGGGTACGCCACTGAAGCTTTCTTT
TRBV15,NA,TRBD2,TRBJ2-1,CATSLPAGGPYNEQFF,TGTGCCACCTCACTCCCGGCGGGAGGGCCCTACAATGAGCAGTTCTTC
TRBV30,NA,NA,TRBJ2-1,CAWSVSRHEQFF,TGTGCCTGGAGTGTTTCTAGGCATGAGCAGTTCTTC
TRBV2,NA,NA,TRBJ2-3,CASSESAMTDTQYF,TGTGCCAGCAGTGAATCCGCGATGACAGATACGCAGTATTTT
TRBV2,NA,NA,TRBJ2-2,CASSDAQKNTGELFF,TGTGCCAGCAGTGATGCCCAGAAAAACACCGGGGAGCTGTTTTTT
TRBV4-2,NA,TRBD2,TRBJ2-1,CASSQVAGLAGSSYNEQFF,TGTGCCAGCAGCCAAGTAGCCGGGCTAGCGGGCAGCTCCTACAATGAGCAGTTCTTC
TRBV7-9,once,TRBD1,TRBJ1-5,CASSFGTANQPQHF,TGTGCCAGCAGCTTCGGGACAGCTAATCAGCCCCAGCATTTT
TRBV19,NA,NA,TRBJ2-2,CASRPPWGASGAGELFF,TGTGCCAGTAGGCCACCGTGGGGAGCTTCGGGTGCCGGGGAGCTGTTTTTT
TRBV11-2,few,NA,TRBJ1-3,CASSFQDSGNTIYF,TGTGCCAGCAGCTTCCAGGACTCTGGAAACACCATATATTTT